Listed here are 7 T cell receptor beta chains from one sample, sequenced in a study of cytomegalovirus exposure and HLA in healthy donors. In the PCR, 60 Vbeta and 13 Jbeta primers were used. The assay was immunoSEQ multiplex PCR, and TCRdb's table has in-frame clones only and misses some. Of about 150,000 clones in the sample, 80% were seen once. Sequencing was done on a sample of PBMCs. Receptors originate from a woman aged 40 to 50 in good health and CMV-seropositive.

The chain carries TRBV6-6 and TRBJ2-2; possible D gene TRBD2, 6 bases. V was shortened by 5 bases and J by 2 bases, with 12 bases between the two germline ends. The CDR3 consists of 15 residues. Germline CDR1 is MNHNY and CDR2 is SVGAGI (reference sequence). CDR3 region: CASSHLAPNTGELFF. CDR3 DNA sequence: TGTGCCAGCAGTCATCTAGCGCCTAACACCGGGGAGCTGTTTTTT.

The V call is TRBV6-6, the J call TRBJ1-1; D perhaps matches TRBD1 (5 bases). V lost 2 bases and J lost 5, with 18 bases in between. The CDR3 contains 16 residues. Germline CDR1 reads MNHNY; CDR2 reads SVGAGI (reference sequence). The chain's CDR3 is CASSYGGKESVTEAFF. The CDR3 nucleotides are TGTGCCAGCAGTTACGGGGGGAAGGAATCGGTGACTGAAGCTTTCTTT.

The genes are TRBV5-5 and TRBJ1-1; no clear D gene. The CDR3 extends over 13 amino acids. Germline V gene sequence: CDR1 SGHKS, CDR2 YYEKEE (reference sequence). V dropped 4 bases and J dropped 2 bases, with 9 bases sitting between them. The DNA for the CDR3 is TGTGCCAGCAGCCTACAGCTTAACACTGAAGCTTTCTTT. Protein sequence: CASSLQLNTEAFF.

The V call is TRBV18, the J call TRBJ2-3; perhaps TRBD2 as D (7 bases). The CDR3 contains 15 residues. The V and J ends lost 3 bases and 3 bases respectively, with 13 bases between them. Germline assignment: CDR1 KGHSH and CDR2 LQKENI. The CDR3 DNA reads TGTGCCAGCTCACCCCTAGGGGGGGCAACAGATACGCAGTATTTT. Translating it yields CASSPLGGATDTQYF.

In its sample, this clone was seen once. The chain is built from TRBV7-8 and TRBJ1-1; a weak D match, TRBD1 (6 bases). Trimming left V 1 base short and J 1 base short, with 13 bases between. In germline, CDR1 is SGHVS, CDR2 FQNEAQ. CDR3 length: 16 amino acids. The CDR3 nucleotides read TGTGCCAGCAGCTTAGTGGGGGCGCCGGAGAACACTGAAGCTTTCTTT. It is translated as CASSLVGAPENTEAFF.

The J gene is TRBJ2-7, the V gene TRBV10-2; 7 bases are shared with TRBD2. The CDR3 has 13 amino acids. With V trimmed by 4 bases and J by 3 bases, 3 bases remained unmatched. Looked up from germline, CDR1 is WSHSY and CDR2 is SAAADI. CDR3 in DNA: TGCGCCAGCAGTGGTAGCGGGCTCTACGAGCAGTACTTC. Translation: CASSGSGLYEQYF.

The chain joins TRBV10-1 to TRBJ1-1, with 7 bases that match TRBD1. CDR3 length: 14 amino acids. CDR1 is WNHNN and CDR2 is SYGVQD in the germline V gene (reference sequence). The V and J ends lost 5 bases and 6 bases, in that order; junction bases with no gene match: 9. The CDR3 region has the DNA TGCGCCAGCAGTCCGACAGGGTCCGGGGCTGAAGCTTTCTTT. The encoded protein is CASSPTGSGAEAFF.